The present T cell receptor beta chain was sequenced within a study of OX40 agonist ivuxolimab in advanced cancers. On the study more broadly: Participants, approximately 81% male, averaged roughly 55 years of age, ranging from roughly 20 to 80.

Assay: immunoSEQ multiplex PCR; the TCRdb copy retains only in-frame clones and omits some. The sample includes tens of thousands of clones, roughly four fifths of them seen just once. This clone was picked up a small number of times. V was shortened by 6 bases and J by 4 bases, with 11 bases between the two germline ends. The germline gives CDR1 ENHRY, CDR2 SYGVKD. The CDR3 is 13 amino acids. This material consisted of CD4+ or CD8+ T cells sorted from blood, taken in a trial of the OX40 agonist ivuxolimab. This chain uses TRBV10-3 with TRBJ2-3; the D call may be TRBD1 or TRBD2 (5 bases each). This sequence was found in an adult with an advanced solid tumor such as melanoma, head and neck, liver or kidney cancer. The CDR3 spells CAISDSGPDTQYF. The CDR3, as DNA: TGTGCCATCAGCGACAGCGGACCAGATACGCAGTATTTT.